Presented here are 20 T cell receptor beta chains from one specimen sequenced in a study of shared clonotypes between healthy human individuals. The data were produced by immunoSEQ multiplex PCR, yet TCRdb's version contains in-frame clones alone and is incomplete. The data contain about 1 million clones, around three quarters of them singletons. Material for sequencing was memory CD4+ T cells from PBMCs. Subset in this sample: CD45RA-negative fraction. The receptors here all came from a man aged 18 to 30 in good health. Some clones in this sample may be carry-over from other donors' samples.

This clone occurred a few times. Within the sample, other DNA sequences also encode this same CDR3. The CDR3 loop reads CSARGVEQYF. CDR3 in DNA: TGCAGTGCTAGAGGAGTCGAGCAGTACTTC. The rearrangement links TRBV20-1 to TRBJ2-7; no clear D gene. The CDR3 is made up of 10 amino acids. Germline V gene sequence: CDR1 DFQATT, CDR2 SNEGSKA (reference sequence). With 1 base removed from V and 6 bases from J, the gap between germline ends came to 4 bases.

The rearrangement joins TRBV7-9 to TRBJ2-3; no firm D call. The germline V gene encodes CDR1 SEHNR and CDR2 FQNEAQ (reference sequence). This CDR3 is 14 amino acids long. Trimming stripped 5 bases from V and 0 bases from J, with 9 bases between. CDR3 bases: TGTGCCAGCAGCCCCCTGGTGAGCACAGATACGCAGTATTTT. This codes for CASSPLVSTDTQYF.

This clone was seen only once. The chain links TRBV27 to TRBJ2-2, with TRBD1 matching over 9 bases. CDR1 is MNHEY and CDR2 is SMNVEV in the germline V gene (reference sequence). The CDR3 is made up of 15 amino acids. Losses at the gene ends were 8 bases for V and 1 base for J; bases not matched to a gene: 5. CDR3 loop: CASGGQGLNTGELFF. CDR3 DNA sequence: TGTGCCAGCGGTGGACAGGGGCTGAACACCGGGGAGCTGTTTTTT.

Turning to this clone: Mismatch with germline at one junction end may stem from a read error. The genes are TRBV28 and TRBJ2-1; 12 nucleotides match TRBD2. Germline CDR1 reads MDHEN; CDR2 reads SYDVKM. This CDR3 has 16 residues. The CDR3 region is CASSKSSGRALRYNVF. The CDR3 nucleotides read TGTGCCAGCAGCAAGTCTAGCGGGAGGGCCCTCCGGTATAACGTCTTC.

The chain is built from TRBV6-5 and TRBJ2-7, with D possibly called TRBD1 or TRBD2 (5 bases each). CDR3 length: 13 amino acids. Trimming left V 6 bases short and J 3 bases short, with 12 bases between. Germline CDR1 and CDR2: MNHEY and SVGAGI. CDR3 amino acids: CASRVIGGYEQYF. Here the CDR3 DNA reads TGTGCCAGCAGGGTCATTGGGGGCTACGAGCAGTACTTC.

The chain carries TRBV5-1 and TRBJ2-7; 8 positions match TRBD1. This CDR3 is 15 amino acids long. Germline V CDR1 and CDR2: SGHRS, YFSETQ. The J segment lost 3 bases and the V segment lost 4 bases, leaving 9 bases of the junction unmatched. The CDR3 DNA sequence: TGCGCCAGCAGCACTGGACAGGGCCAAGTCTACGAGCAGTACTTC. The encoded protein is CASSTGQGQVYEQYF.

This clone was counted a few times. The CDR3 DNA is TGTGCCAGCAGTGAAGAAGAAGGAAACACCGGGGAGCTGTTTTTT. Residues: CASSEEEGNTGELFF. The chain is built from TRBV6-1 and TRBJ2-2; D is ambiguous. The V end was cut by 1 base, the J end by 2 bases, with 8 bases between. CDR3 length: 15 amino acids. The germline V gene has CDR1 MNHNS and CDR2 SASEGT.

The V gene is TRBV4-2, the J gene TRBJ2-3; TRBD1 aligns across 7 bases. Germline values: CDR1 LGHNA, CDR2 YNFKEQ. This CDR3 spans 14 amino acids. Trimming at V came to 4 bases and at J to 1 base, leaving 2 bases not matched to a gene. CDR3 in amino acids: CASSLGTGTDTQYF. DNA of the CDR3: TGTGCCAGCAGCCTAGGGACAGGCACAGATACGCAGTATTTT.

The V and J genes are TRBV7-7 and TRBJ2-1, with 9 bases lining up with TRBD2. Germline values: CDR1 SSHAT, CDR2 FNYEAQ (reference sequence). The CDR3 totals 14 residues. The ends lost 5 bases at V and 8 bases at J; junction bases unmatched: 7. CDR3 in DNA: TGTGCCAGCAGCCCCGGGACTAGCATTTATGAGCAGTTCTTC. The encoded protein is CASSPGTSIYEQFF. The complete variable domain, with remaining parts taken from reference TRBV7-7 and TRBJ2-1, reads GAGVSQSPRYKVTKRGQDVTLRCDPISSHATLYWYQQALGQGPEFLTYFNYEAQPDKSGLPSDRFSAERPEGSISTLTIQRTEQRDSAMYRCASSPGTSIYEQFFGPGTRLTVL.

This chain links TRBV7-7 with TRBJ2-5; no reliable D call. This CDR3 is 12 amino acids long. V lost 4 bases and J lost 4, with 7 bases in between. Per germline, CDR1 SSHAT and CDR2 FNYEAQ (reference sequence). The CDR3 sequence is CASSSGTETQYF. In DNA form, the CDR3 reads TGTGCCAGCAGCTCCGGCACAGAGACCCAGTACTTC.

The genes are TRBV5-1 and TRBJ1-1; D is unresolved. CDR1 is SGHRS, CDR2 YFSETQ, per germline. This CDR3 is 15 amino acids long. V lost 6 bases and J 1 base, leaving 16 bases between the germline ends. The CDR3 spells CASTDGRSRNTEAFF. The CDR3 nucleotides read TGCGCCAGCACCGATGGACGGTCCAGGAACACTGAAGCTTTCTTT.

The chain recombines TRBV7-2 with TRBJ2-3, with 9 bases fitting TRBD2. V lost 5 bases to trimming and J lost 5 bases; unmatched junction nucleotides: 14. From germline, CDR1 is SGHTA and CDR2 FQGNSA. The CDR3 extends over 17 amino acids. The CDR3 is CASSRGAAGGLRDTQYF. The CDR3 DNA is TGTGCCAGCAGCCGGGGCGCCGCGGGAGGGCTGAGAGATACGCAGTATTTT. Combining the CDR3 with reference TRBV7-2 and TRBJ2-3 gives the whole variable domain GAGVSQSPSNKVTEKGKDVELRCDPISGHTALYWYRQSLGQGLEFLIYFQGNSAPDKSGLPSDRFSAERTGGSVSTLTIQRTQQEDSAVYLCASSRGAAGGLRDTQYFGPGTRLTVL.

The CDR3, as DNA: TGTGCCAGCAGTTACTTGGCTAGCGGAAACGGGGAGCTGTTTTTT. Amino acids: CASSYLASGNGELFF. This sequence joins TRBV6-6 and TRBJ2-2; TRBD2 aligns across 7 bases. This CDR3 contains 15 residues. The V gene's germline CDR1 is MNHNY and CDR2 SVGAGI (reference sequence). With V trimmed by 1 base and J by 7 bases, 6 bases remained unmatched.

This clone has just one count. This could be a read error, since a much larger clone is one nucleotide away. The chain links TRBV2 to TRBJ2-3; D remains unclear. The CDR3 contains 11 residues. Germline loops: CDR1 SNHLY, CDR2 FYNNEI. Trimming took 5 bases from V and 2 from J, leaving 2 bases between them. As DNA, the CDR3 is TGTGCCAGCAGTTTCACAGATACGCAGTATTTT. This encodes CASSFTDTQYF.

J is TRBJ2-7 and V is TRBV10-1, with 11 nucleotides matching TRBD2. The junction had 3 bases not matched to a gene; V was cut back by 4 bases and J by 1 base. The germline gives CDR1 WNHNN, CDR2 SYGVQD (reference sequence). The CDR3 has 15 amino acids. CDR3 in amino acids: CASSAGTSGSYEQYF. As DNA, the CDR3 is TGCGCCAGCAGTGCAGGGACTAGCGGTTCCTACGAGCAGTACTTC.

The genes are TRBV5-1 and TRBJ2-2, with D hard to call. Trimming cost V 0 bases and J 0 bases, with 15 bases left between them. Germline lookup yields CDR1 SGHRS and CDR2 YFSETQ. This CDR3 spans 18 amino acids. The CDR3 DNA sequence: TGCGCCAGCAGCTTGGCCTTCGGGCAGCGCACGAACACCGGGGAGCTGTTTTTT. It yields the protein CASSLAFGQRTNTGELFF.

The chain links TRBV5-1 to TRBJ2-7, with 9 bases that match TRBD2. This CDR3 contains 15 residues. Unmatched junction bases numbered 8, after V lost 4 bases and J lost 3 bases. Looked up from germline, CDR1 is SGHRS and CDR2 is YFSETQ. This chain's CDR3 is CASSPRLAAYYEQYF. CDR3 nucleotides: TGCGCCAGCAGCCCGCGACTAGCGGCATACTACGAGCAGTACTTC.

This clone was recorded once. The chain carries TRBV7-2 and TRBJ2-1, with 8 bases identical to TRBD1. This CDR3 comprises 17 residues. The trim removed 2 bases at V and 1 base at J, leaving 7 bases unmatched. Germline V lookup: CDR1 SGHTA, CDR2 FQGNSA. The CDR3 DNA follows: TGTGCCAGCAGCTTAATGAGACAGGGGATATCCTACAATGAGCAGTTCTTC. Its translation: CASSLMRQGISYNEQFF.

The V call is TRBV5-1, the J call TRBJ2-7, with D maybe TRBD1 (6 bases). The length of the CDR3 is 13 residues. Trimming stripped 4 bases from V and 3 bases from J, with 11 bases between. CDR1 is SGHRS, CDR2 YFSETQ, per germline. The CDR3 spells CASSMDRDYEQYF. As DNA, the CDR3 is TGCGCCAGCAGCATGGACAGAGACTACGAGCAGTACTTC.

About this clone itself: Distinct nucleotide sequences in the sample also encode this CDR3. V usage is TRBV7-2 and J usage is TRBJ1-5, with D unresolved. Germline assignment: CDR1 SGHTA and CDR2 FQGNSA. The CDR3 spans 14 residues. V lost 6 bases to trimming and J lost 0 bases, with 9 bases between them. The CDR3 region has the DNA TGTGCCAGCAGTCGGACTGATAGCAATCAGCCCCAGCATTTT. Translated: CASSRTDSNQPQHF.